This paragraph covers one T cell receptor beta chain sequence. Its antigen is not known. This sample was included in a study of OX40 agonist ivuxolimab in advanced cancers. General study points: There were, on average, more expanded clones in CD8+ T cells than in CD4+.

Using immunoSEQ multiplex PCR, the repertoire was profiled, and TCRdb retains in-frame clones only, with some absent. The top ten clones hold 22% of a sample with about 35,000 clones, about 93% of them seen once. CDR1 is KGHSY, CDR2 FQNENV, per germline. CDR3 length: 15 amino acids. The V end was cut by 4 bases, the J end by 2 bases, with 11 bases between. V and J are TRBV16 and TRBJ2-2, with D tentatively TRBD1 (6 bases). The TCR comes from an adult with an advanced solid tumor such as melanoma, head and neck, liver or kidney cancer. This sample comprised CD4+ or CD8+ T cells sorted from blood, obtained in a trial of the OX40 agonist ivuxolimab. The CDR3 region is CASSLWTDNTGELFF. The CDR3 region has the DNA TGTGCCAGCAGCCTTTGGACAGATAACACCGGGGAGCTGTTTTTT.